The 30 T cell receptor beta chains reported below all come from one sample, sequenced in a study of Ad26.COV2.S vaccination and SARS-CoV-2 variants. Clones were read by immunoSEQ multiplex PCR, and TCRdb kept only the in-frame ones, dropping some. The table shows fewer than 400,000 clones, with 70% to 90% occurring only once. The treatment is: about 20 received Ad26.COV2.S at low or high dose, single or two shots; 5 received placebo; per-sample allocation not given. Specimen acquisition occurred on day 63 following the initial vaccine or placebo injection. This specimen was peripheral blood, taken in a trial of Ad26.COV2.S vaccine versus placebo. The source of these receptors is a person between 18 and 60 years old who received the Ad26.COV2.S COVID-19 vaccine or a placebo.

V usage is TRBV6-5 and J usage is TRBJ2-2; 7 nucleotides line up with TRBD2. The CDR3 has 14 amino acids. V gave up 7 bases and J gave up 7 bases; unmatched junction bases: 9. Germline V gene data show CDR1 as MNHEY and CDR2 as SVGAGI. CDR3 in DNA: TGTGCCAGCACCCCAGTCTGGGAGGGCGGGGAGCTGTTTTTT. This sequence encodes CASTPVWEGGELFF.

This clone was detected ten times or more. The rearrangement links TRBV5-6 to TRBJ2-3; 7 bases align to TRBD1. CDR1 and CDR2 from the germline V gene are SGHDT and YYEEEE. Losses at the gene ends were 4 bases for V and 0 bases for J; bases not matched to a gene: 11. This CDR3 region has 17 residues. CDR3 DNA: TGTGCCAGCAGCCTTCAGACAGGGCATTCTAGCACAGATACGCAGTATTTT. Translation: CASSLQTGHSSTDTQYF.

V usage is TRBV3-1 (or the pseudogene TRBV3-2) and J usage is TRBJ2-2; D assignment may be TRBD1 or TRBD2 (6 bases each). CDR1 is LGHDT and CDR2 is YNNKEL in the germline V gene (reference sequence). The CDR3 spans 15 residues. The germline V and J ends were trimmed by 3 bases and 7 bases, with 15 bases remaining between them. DNA for the CDR3: TGTGCCAGCAGCCACCTCGGGGGCTTTTACGGGGAGCTGTTTTTT. This codes for CASSHLGGFYGELFF.

V is TRBV6-2 or TRBV6-3 and J is TRBJ2-4; maybe TRBD2 (6 bases). Germline loops: CDR1 MNHEY, CDR2 SVGEGT. The V end lost 2 bases, the J end lost 0 bases, and 14 bases lay between the germline ends. CDR3 length: 17 amino acids. Here the CDR3 DNA reads TGTGCCAGCAGTTACCCACTGGGGGGAGTAGCCAAAAACATTCAGTACTTC. Its protein product is CASSYPLGGVAKNIQYF.

This clone was recorded only once. V and J are TRBV6-2 or TRBV6-3 and TRBJ2-7, with 8 positions matching TRBD2. This CDR3 has 15 amino acids. CDR1 is MNHEY, CDR2 SVGEGT, per germline. V shed 5 bases and J 4 bases; nucleotides not matched to a gene: 10. This CDR3 reads CASSPSTSEGYEQYF. For the CDR3, the DNA is TGTGCCAGCAGTCCCTCGACTAGCGAGGGTTACGAGCAGTACTTC.

V and J are TRBV29-1 and TRBJ1-4; D is undetermined. CDR1 and CDR2 (germline): SQVTM, ANQGSEA. CDR3 size: 14 residues. V was pared by 7 bases and J by 3 bases, with 15 bases between. The CDR3 DNA reads TGCAGCGCCCGAGACGCAGAGTCTAATGAAAAACTGTTTTTT. The encoded protein is CSARDAESNEKLFF.

The chain couples TRBV11-1 to TRBJ2-1, with 8 bases matching TRBD1. Germline V gene sequence: CDR1 SGHAT, CDR2 FQDESV (reference sequence). This CDR3 is built from 14 residues. The V gene end was trimmed by 5 bases and the J gene end by 7 bases; junction bases not matched to a gene: 7. As DNA, the CDR3 is TGTGCCAGCAGCCCAGGGGGCAGGGTAAATGAGCAGTTCTTC. Amino acid sequence: CASSPGGRVNEQFF.

The chain is built from TRBV15 and TRBJ2-7; possible D gene TRBD2, 6 bases. The CDR3 runs to 13 residues. Looked up from germline, CDR1 is LNHNV and CDR2 is YYDKDF (reference sequence). V was pared by 5 bases and J by 0 bases, with 8 bases between. The CDR3, as DNA: TGTGCCACCAGCCGGGACTTCTCCTACGAGCAGTACTTC. Its protein is CATSRDFSYEQYF.

The chain couples TRBV6-6 to TRBJ2-3; TRBD1 agrees at 7 bases. Germline V gives CDR1 MNHNY, CDR2 SVGAGI (reference sequence). Trimming removed 6 bases from V and 2 bases from J; junction bases left unmatched: 8. The CDR3 extends over 15 amino acids. As DNA, the CDR3 is TGTGCCAGCAGACCCGTACAGGGGTCCACAGATACGCAGTATTTT. Amino acid sequence: CASRPVQGSTDTQYF.

The chain links TRBV27 to TRBJ2-7; D may be TRBD1 (6 bases). Germline V gives CDR1 MNHEY, CDR2 SMNVEV (reference sequence). The length of the CDR3 is 13 residues. The V end lost 5 bases, the J end lost 5 bases, and 13 bases lay between the germline ends. CDR3 residues: CASSPQGSHEQYF. CDR3 bases: TGTGCCAGCAGTCCACAGGGTAGCCACGAGCAGTACTTC.

The chain couples TRBV7-2 to TRBJ1-2; no clear D. There are 14 residues in the CDR3. Germline V gives CDR1 SGHTA, CDR2 FQGNSA. Trimming cost V 3 bases and J 6 bases, with 14 bases left between them. The CDR3 loop is CASSLNGGPNGYTF. In DNA, the CDR3 is TGTGCCAGCAGCTTGAACGGAGGGCCCAATGGCTACACCTTC.

V usage is TRBV6-2 or TRBV6-3 and J usage is TRBJ2-7, with TRBD2 matching over 10 bases. The CDR3 extends over 16 amino acids. Trimming removed 2 bases from V and 3 bases from J; junction bases left unmatched: 7. CDR1 MNHEY and CDR2 SVGEGT come from the germline V gene. The chain's CDR3 is CASSYIVTSGVYEQYF. Here the CDR3 DNA reads TGTGCCAGCAGTTACATCGTCACTAGCGGGGTCTACGAGCAGTACTTC.

The table lists this clone with a few counts. This rearrangement joins TRBV15 to TRBJ2-7; a possible D gene is TRBD1 (7 bases). The germline V and J ends were trimmed by 0 bases and 7 bases, with 16 bases remaining between them. Germline V gene sequence: CDR1 LNHNV, CDR2 YYDKDF (reference sequence). CDR3 length equals 15 residues. DNA for the CDR3: TGTGCCACCAGCAGAGATTTGGAGGGGGCGGGAGAGCAGTACTTC. It is translated as CATSRDLEGAGEQYF.

The chain couples TRBV4-1 to TRBJ2-1; TRBD2 agrees at 13 bases. This CDR3 region has 16 residues. V shed 5 bases, J shed 7 bases, and the junction held 8 bases outside the gene matches. Per the germline V gene, CDR1 is MGHRA and CDR2 is YSYEKL. The CDR3 loop is CASSEGLAGMGNEQFF. DNA of the CDR3: TGCGCCAGCAGCGAGGGACTAGCGGGGATGGGAAATGAGCAGTTCTTC.

The V call is TRBV15, the J call TRBJ1-1; D is uncertain. Trimming removed 3 bases from V and 1 base from J, with 9 bases in between. The CDR3 has 14 amino acids. Per germline, CDR1 LNHNV and CDR2 YYDKDF (reference sequence). The CDR3 sequence is CATSRGFQNTEAFF. The CDR3 nucleotides read TGTGCCACCAGCAGGGGCTTCCAGAACACTGAAGCTTTCTTT. Full variable domain (remainder filled in from reference TRBV15 and TRBJ1-1): DAMVIQNPRYQVTQFGKPVTLSCSQTLNHNVMYWYQQKSSQAPKLLFHYYDKDFNNEADTPDNFQSRRPNTSFCFLDIRSPGLGDTAMYLCATSRGFQNTEAFFGQGTRLTVV.

The chain employs TRBV9 and TRBJ2-2, with D hard to call. Germline V CDR1 and CDR2: SGDLS, YYNGEE. V dropped 0 bases and J dropped 4 bases, with 7 bases sitting between them. The CDR3 has 14 amino acids. The CDR3 sequence: CASSVDGLTGELFF. The CDR3 DNA sequence: TGTGCCAGCAGCGTAGATGGGCTCACCGGGGAGCTGTTTTTT.

The chain joins TRBV5-1 to TRBJ2-2, with D unclear. The V and J ends lost 7 bases and 4 bases respectively, with 20 bases between them. Germline V gene sequence: CDR1 SGHRS, CDR2 YFSETQ. The CDR3 has 16 amino acids. The CDR3: CASCRDPSESTGELFF. The CDR3 DNA sequence: TGCGCCAGCTGTCGAGATCCGAGCGAGTCCACCGGGGAGCTGTTTTTT. The variable domain in full, with the rest retrieved from reference TRBV5-1 and TRBJ2-2, is KAGVTQTPRYLIKTRGQQVTLSCSPISGHRSVSWYQQTPGQGLQFLFEYFSETQRNKGNFPGRFSGRQFSNSRSEMNVSTLELGDSALYLCASCRDPSESTGELFFGEGSRLTVL.

This clone was seen a handful of times. The V call is TRBV7-2, the J call TRBJ2-3; 14 bases are shared with TRBD2. The CDR3 length is 19 residues. The V gene end was trimmed by 3 bases and the J gene end by 3 bases; junction bases not matched to a gene: 11. The germline V gene has CDR1 SGHTA and CDR2 FQGNSA. In nucleotides, the CDR3 is TGTGCCAGCAGCTTGGGGTTCCCCGGACTAGCGGGGGGTACAGATACGCAGTATTTT. Translating gives CASSLGFPGLAGGTDTQYF.

The chain is built from TRBV5-1 and TRBJ2-2, with 8 bases matching TRBD1. The germline CDR1 and CDR2 sequences are SGHRS and YFSETQ. The length of the CDR3 is 16 residues. V dropped 0 bases and J dropped 5; count of bases not matched to a gene: 6. CDR3 in DNA: TGCGCCAGCAGCTTGGGGACAGGGTCTTTAACCGGGGAGCTGTTTTTT. It yields the protein CASSLGTGSLTGELFF.

The J gene is TRBJ1-6, the V gene TRBV5-1; 7 bases are shared with TRBD1. Trimming removed 4 bases from V and 5 bases from J; junction bases left unmatched: 9. In germline, CDR1 is SGHRS, CDR2 YFSETQ. The CDR3 totals 16 residues. The CDR3 reads CASSPRQGTDNSPLHF. CDR3 bases: TGCGCCAGCAGCCCCCGCCAGGGGACAGATAATTCACCCCTCCACTTT.

The chain couples TRBV27 to TRBJ1-5; 9 nucleotides align to TRBD1. The CDR3 is 15 amino acids. Per germline, CDR1 MNHEY and CDR2 SMNVEV (reference sequence). Germline trimming cut 6 bases from V and 7 bases from J; bases unmatched to any gene: 10. The CDR3 reads CASSISTGGGQPQHF. CDR3 nucleotide sequence: TGTGCCAGCAGCATTTCTACAGGGGGCGGGCAGCCCCAGCATTTT.

This chain uses TRBV5-1 with TRBJ1-5; perhaps TRBD1 as D (6 bases). V was pared by 2 bases and J by 4 bases, with 16 bases between. The CDR3 loop spans 16 amino acids. The germline gives CDR1 SGHRS, CDR2 YFSETQ. Here the CDR3 reads CASSLGDIYSNQPQHF. The DNA for the CDR3 is TGCGCCAGCAGCTTAGGGGACATCTATTCGAATCAGCCCCAGCATTTT.

In regard to this clone: Different DNA sequences within this sample yield the same CDR3. The rearrangement uses TRBV2 and TRBJ2-7; D is unclear. Germline V CDR1 and CDR2: SNHLY, FYNNEI. Trimming took off 3 bases at V and 1 base at J, with 10 bases between the two ends. The CDR3 runs 14 residues. CDR3 coding DNA: TGTGCCAGCAGTGAGCGAGTCTCGTCCTACGAGCAGTACTTC. It translates to CASSERVSSYEQYF.

The chain uses TRBV6-2 or TRBV6-3 and TRBJ1-6; 8 bases match TRBD1. The J segment lost 5 bases and the V segment lost 4 bases, leaving 1 base of the junction unmatched. This CDR3 contains 14 residues. Germline V gives CDR1 MNHEY, CDR2 SVGEGT. The CDR3 bases are TGTGCCAGCAGTTCGGACAGGGATAATTCACCCCTCCACTTT. Amino acid sequence: CASSSDRDNSPLHF.

The rearrangement uses TRBV6-4 and TRBJ2-1, with 11 nucleotides matching TRBD2. This CDR3 region has 15 residues. Germline V gene data show CDR1 as MRHNA and CDR2 as SNTAGT. Trimming cost V 2 bases and J 4 bases; bases outside gene matches: 1. The CDR3 is CASSDRLAGYNEQFF. The CDR3 bases are TGTGCCAGCAGTGACCGACTAGCGGGGTACAATGAGCAGTTCTTC.

The J gene is TRBJ2-7, the V gene TRBV3-1 (or the pseudogene TRBV3-2); tentatively, D is TRBD1 (5 bases). The V end was cut by 0 bases, the J end by 2 bases, with 11 bases between. CDR3 length: 15 residues. Per germline, CDR1 LGHDT and CDR2 YNNKEL (reference sequence). This chain's CDR3 is CASSQDFPGTYEQYF. The CDR3 coding sequence is TGTGCCAGCAGCCAAGACTTCCCAGGGACCTACGAGCAGTACTTC.

V usage is TRBV7-6 and J usage is TRBJ2-3, with D perhaps TRBD2 (6 bases). The germline V and J ends were trimmed by 6 bases and 3 bases, with 19 bases remaining between them. Germline lookup yields CDR1 SGHVS and CDR2 FNYEAQ. This CDR3 has 16 residues. DNA of the CDR3: TGTGCCAGCAGACGCGCCCGGGACTCAGCTACAGATACGCAGTATTTT. Translation gives CASRRARDSATDTQYF.

This chain links TRBV5-1 with TRBJ2-1; 15 bases line up with TRBD2. The CDR3 spans 17 residues. Germline trimming cut 3 bases from V and 5 bases from J; bases unmatched to any gene: 6. Per germline, CDR1 SGHRS and CDR2 YFSETQ. In DNA, the CDR3 is TGCGCCAGCAGCTACGGACTAGCGGGGGGGCTGGACAATGAGCAGTTCTTC. As protein: CASSYGLAGGLDNEQFF.

The V call is TRBV27, the J call TRBJ2-7, with 10 bases lining up with TRBD1. The CDR3 extends over 13 amino acids. Germline lookup yields CDR1 MNHEY and CDR2 SMNVEV (reference sequence). V dropped 3 bases and J dropped 6; count of bases not matched to a gene: 2. Written as DNA, the CDR3 is TGTGCCAGCAGTTTGCGGACAGGGGGCGAGCAGTACTTC. Translated, it gives CASSLRTGGEQYF.

A single count supports this clone. V gene TRBV5-1 combines with J gene TRBJ2-7, with 9 bases aligning to TRBD1. V was pared by 3 bases and J by 4 bases, with 23 bases of the junction left unmatched. The CDR3 runs to 20 residues. Germline loops: CDR1 SGHRS, CDR2 YFSETQ. The CDR3 protein is CASSSRGRTGARYHIYEQYF. DNA for the CDR3: TGCGCCAGCAGCTCCCGTGGGAGGACAGGGGCCCGTTACCACATTTACGAGCAGTACTTC.